The T cell receptor beta chain under discussion was sequenced for a study of OX40 agonist ivuxolimab in advanced cancers. Study context: Eligibility rules accepted prior anti-PD-1, anti-PD-L1 or anti-CTLA-4 therapy, and roughly 42% had some. Study findings and constraints: Among the least clonally expanded were partial responders at 0.1-3.0 mg/kg. Averaged across samples, CD8+ T cells carried more expanded clones than CD4+ did.

The CDR3 is made up of 15 amino acids. Germline V gene lookup returns CDR1 MNHNY and CDR2 SVGAGI (reference sequence). V lost 2 bases and J lost 2, with 11 bases in between. In regard to this clone: The antigen is not known.

Repertoires were generated with immunoSEQ multiplex PCR, while TCRdb's copy carries only in-frame clones and drops some. The table lists some 31,000 clones, over 75% of them singletons. This clonotype was sampled from an adult with an advanced solid tumor such as melanoma, head and neck, liver or kidney cancer. V usage is TRBV6-6 and J usage is TRBJ2-3, with D perhaps being TRBD1 or TRBD2 (6 bases each). This sample comprised CD4+ or CD8+ T cells sorted from blood, obtained in a trial of the OX40 agonist ivuxolimab. CDR3 in DNA: TGTGCCAGCAGTTACGCGGGACAATCCACAGATACGCAGTATTTT. This codes for CASSYAGQSTDTQYF.